The 10 T cell receptor beta chains given below trace back to one sample, sequenced in a study of control samples from healthy donors and cancer patients. The protocol was immunoSEQ multiplex PCR, while the TCRdb copy is restricted to in-frame clones and leaves out a portion. This sample has around 84,000 clones, with roughly 84% found just once. The sequencing input was PBMCs. The receptors stem from a man in his 60s with head and neck cancer.

This clone showed up just once. The chain joins TRBV30 to TRBJ1-4; no reliable D call. The V end was cut by 0 bases, the J end by 6 bases, with 11 bases between. CDR1 GTSNPN and CDR2 SVGIG come from the germline V gene (reference sequence). The CDR3 spans 14 residues. CDR3 in DNA: TGTGCCTGGAGTGTTGTTGGGTTTGATGAAAAACTGTTTTTT. It yields the protein CAWSVVGFDEKLFF.

The chain carries TRBV30 and TRBJ1-2; D remains ambiguous. Trimming cost V 1 base and J 8 bases, with 8 bases left between them. The germline V gene has CDR1 GTSNPN and CDR2 SVGIG (reference sequence). This CDR3 has 11 amino acids. In DNA form, the CDR3 reads TGTGCCTGGAGTGAGGAGTGGGGCTACACCTTC. Its protein product is CAWSEEWGYTF.

The chain uses TRBV19 and TRBJ2-3; 9 bases map to TRBD1. V lost 7 bases to trimming and J lost 5 bases; unmatched junction nucleotides: 4. The CDR3 is 13 residues long. Germline CDR1 LNHDA, CDR2 SQIVND (reference sequence). The CDR3 DNA is TGTGCCAGTAACAGACAGGGGGGAGATACGCAGTATTTT. Translating it yields CASNRQGGDTQYF.

The chain joins TRBV2 to TRBJ2-7, with 8 bases identical to TRBD2. Trimming removed 8 bases from V and 3 bases from J; junction bases left unmatched: 6. The CDR3 totals 13 residues. Germline V gene lookup returns CDR1 SNHLY and CDR2 FYNNEI. The CDR3 protein is CASGGLVGYEQYF. DNA of the CDR3: TGTGCCAGCGGGGGACTAGTCGGCTACGAGCAGTACTTC.

This clone has more than one count but fewer than ten. J is TRBJ1-4 and V is TRBV5-6; D remains unclear. There are 13 residues in the CDR3. Germline V gives CDR1 SGHDT, CDR2 YYEEEE. The germline V and J ends were trimmed by 2 bases and 8 bases, with 10 bases remaining between them. The CDR3 reads CASSFLEEEKLFF. The CDR3 DNA follows: TGTGCCAGCAGCTTCCTGGAGGAAGAAAAACTGTTTTTT.

The rearrangement links TRBV7-6 to TRBJ2-7, with 11 nucleotides matching TRBD2. The CDR3 covers 16 residues. Looked up from germline, CDR1 is SGHVS and CDR2 is FNYEAQ. V trimming: 5 bases; J trimming: 4 bases; junction bases outside the gene matches: 10. DNA for the CDR3: TGTGCCAGCAGCGGTGGACTAGCGGGTCCATATTACGAGCAGTACTTC. This sequence encodes CASSGGLAGPYYEQYF.

The genes are TRBV6-5 and TRBJ2-1; TRBD2 aligns across 10 bases. This CDR3 has 14 amino acids. Losses at the gene ends were 7 bases for V and 0 bases for J; bases not matched to a gene: 0. Germline V CDR1 and CDR2: MNHEY, SVGAGI. The CDR3 region is CASIAGGSYNEQFF. CDR3 bases: TGTGCCAGCATAGCGGGAGGCTCCTACAATGAGCAGTTCTTC.

This clone has just a few counts. This chain connects TRBV29-1 to TRBJ2-7, with TRBD1 matching 11 bases. CDR1 SQVTM and CDR2 ANQGSEA come from the germline V gene. Trimming cost V 7 bases and J 5 bases; bases outside gene matches: 4. This CDR3 is 12 amino acids long. This CDR3 is CSAGDRGDEQYF. CDR3 bases: TGCAGCGCCGGGGACAGGGGGGACGAGCAGTACTTC.

The chain uses TRBV18 and TRBJ1-4, with D perhaps TRBD1 (6 bases). Trimming stripped 6 bases from V and 4 bases from J, with 15 bases between. Per the germline V gene, CDR1 is KGHSH and CDR2 is LQKENI. This CDR3 contains 15 residues. CDR3 sequence reads: CASSPRQADNEKLFF. The CDR3 DNA reads TGTGCCAGCTCGCCGAGACAGGCGGATAATGAAAAACTGTTTTTT.

This rearrangement joins TRBV27 to TRBJ2-5, with 11 bases lining up with TRBD2. The CDR3 spans 15 residues. Trimming cost V 6 bases and J 4 bases; bases outside gene matches: 7. Germline CDR1 MNHEY, CDR2 SMNVEV (reference sequence). The CDR3 is CASRGLAASGETQYF. CDR3 nucleotides: TGTGCCAGCAGGGGACTAGCGGCCAGCGGAGAGACCCAGTACTTC.